This entry describes one T cell receptor (beta chain). The data were obtained in a study of blood T cell repertoires in COVID-19. Overall study context: Acute and convalescent COVID-19 specimens originated in the United States, Italy and Spain. T cells, B-cell-depleted T cells, or PBMCs provided the cDNA or gDNA that served as material.

The V gene's germline CDR1 is MNHEY and CDR2 SVGAGI. The CDR3 loop spans 16 amino acids. The trim removed 2 bases at V and 0 bases at J, leaving 6 bases unmatched. How the authors handled the data: From reference gene primer amplification, estimates of nucleated cell counts were derived. The protocol was immunoSEQ multiplex PCR, while the TCRdb copy is restricted to in-frame clones and leaves out a portion. The V and J calls and clone size are taken from that table; D and trimming were inferred from the DNA. The sample includes 350,000 to 400,000 clones, 90% of them seen just once. The receptor's source is a man between 18 and 29 years old with active or convalescent COVID-19. The chain employs TRBV6-5 and TRBJ1-1; TRBD1 aligns across 7 bases. The sequenced sample was peripheral blood. CDR3 DNA: TGTGCCAGCAGTTACGTAAGGGGGCCCATGAACACTGAAGCTTTCTTT. Translation gives CASSYVRGPMNTEAFF.